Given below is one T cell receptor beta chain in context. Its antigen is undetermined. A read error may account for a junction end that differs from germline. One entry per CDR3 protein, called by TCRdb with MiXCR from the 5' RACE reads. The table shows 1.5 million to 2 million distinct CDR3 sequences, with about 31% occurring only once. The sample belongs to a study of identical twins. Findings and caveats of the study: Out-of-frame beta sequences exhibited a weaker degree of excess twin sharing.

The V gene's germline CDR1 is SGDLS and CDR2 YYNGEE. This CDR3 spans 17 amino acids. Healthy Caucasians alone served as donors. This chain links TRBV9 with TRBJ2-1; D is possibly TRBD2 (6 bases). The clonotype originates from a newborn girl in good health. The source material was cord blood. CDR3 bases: TGTGCCAGCAGCGATCCTGAGACCCGGGACTTCTTCAATGTGCAGTTCTTC. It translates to CASSDPETRDFFNVQFF.